Shown below are 22 T cell receptor beta chains from a single sample sequenced in a study of control samples from healthy donors and cancer patients. Profiling relied on immunoSEQ multiplex PCR, and the TCRdb table lists in-frame clones only, not all of them. This sample carries some 130,000 clones, 75% to 95% of them seen once, and the ten largest clones take 2.5%. The material sequenced was blood. Every receptor here comes from a middle-aged man in good health.

The chain uses TRBV27 and TRBJ2-7; 11 nucleotides match TRBD1. V lost 4 bases to trimming and J lost 7 bases; unmatched junction nucleotides: 9. CDR3 size: 15 residues. Germline V gives CDR1 MNHEY, CDR2 SMNVEV (reference sequence). The CDR3: CASSWGGQGAEEQYF. The CDR3 coding sequence is TGTGCCAGCAGTTGGGGAGGACAGGGGGCGGAAGAGCAGTACTTC.

V and J are TRBV29-1 and TRBJ2-7; no firm D call. Trimming shortened V by 4 bases and J by 1 base, and 5 bases separated the two germline ends. Germline CDR1 SQVTM, CDR2 ANQGSEA. CDR3 size: 11 residues. The DNA for the CDR3 is TGCAGCGTTGGAGAATCCTACGAGCAGTACTTC. This codes for CSVGESYEQYF.

The V and J genes are TRBV5-1 and TRBJ2-5, with TRBD2 identical over 13 bases. V trimming: 4 bases; J trimming: 4 bases; junction bases outside the gene matches: 7. The CDR3 is made up of 16 amino acids. Germline CDR1 is SGHRS and CDR2 is YFSETQ. The CDR3 sequence: CASSQTSGGEGETQYF. CDR3 DNA: TGCGCCAGCAGCCAAACTAGCGGGGGGGAAGGAGAGACCCAGTACTTC.

The rearrangement uses TRBV19 and TRBJ1-5; TRBD1 agrees at 8 bases. The CDR3 length is 13 residues. From germline, CDR1 is LNHDA and CDR2 SQIVND (reference sequence). Losses at the gene ends were 7 bases for V and 4 bases for J; bases not matched to a gene: 3. The CDR3 sequence is CASKDRVNQPQHF. CDR3 DNA: TGTGCCAGTAAGGACAGGGTTAATCAGCCCCAGCATTTT. Using reference TRBV19 and TRBJ1-5 for the parts outside the CDR3, the full variable domain is DGGITQSPKYLFRKEGQNVTLSCEQNLNHDAMYWYRQDPGQGLRLIYYSQIVNDFQKGDIAEGYSVSREKKESFPLTVTSAQKNPTAFYLCASKDRVNQPQHFGDGTRLSIL.

The chain employs TRBV6-2 or TRBV6-3 and TRBJ1-5, with a tentative D call TRBD1 (5 bases). The CDR3 contains 15 residues. The germline V and J ends were trimmed by 6 bases and 2 bases, with 14 bases remaining between them. Per germline, CDR1 MNHEY and CDR2 SVGEGT. This CDR3 is CASSPSRGGNQPQHF. The CDR3 coding sequence is TGTGCCAGCAGCCCTTCCCGGGGGGGCAATCAGCCCCAGCATTTT.

The genes are TRBV18 and TRBJ2-5, with D possibly TRBD1 on 7 matching bases. Deletions cut 4 bases from V and 5 bases from J, with 14 bases between. Germline CDR1 KGHSH, CDR2 LQKENI. The CDR3 extends over 14 amino acids. CDR3 sequence: CASSQQGGEETQYF. CDR3 coding DNA: TGTGCCAGCTCACAGCAGGGGGGTGAGGAGACCCAGTACTTC. The variable domain in full, completed from reference TRBV18 and TRBJ2-5, reads NAGVMQNPRHLVRRRGQEARLRCSPMKGHSHVYWYRQLPEEGLKFMVYLQKENIIDESGMPKERFSAEFPKEGPSILRIQQVVRGDSAAYFCASSQQGGEETQYFGPGTRLLVL.

A word on this clone: This sample includes further DNA sequences coding for the same CDR3. The chain couples TRBV28 to TRBJ1-3; D gene uncertain. This CDR3 region has 14 residues. V lost 2 bases and J 1 base, leaving 6 bases between the germline ends. Germline V CDR1 and CDR2: MDHEN, SYDVKM. CDR3 DNA: TGTGCCAGCAGTTTACGGGGATCTGGAAACACCATATATTTT. Translated, it gives CASSLRGSGNTIYF.

The chain links TRBV28 to TRBJ2-7; 10 nucleotides align to TRBD2. CDR1 and CDR2 from the germline V gene are MDHEN and SYDVKM. V shed 3 bases and J 12 bases; nucleotides not matched to a gene: 11. CDR3 size: 14 residues. CDR3 protein: CASSFVLAGISRYF. The CDR3 region has the DNA TGTGCCAGCAGTTTTGTACTAGCGGGGATAAGCCGGTACTTC.

The chain combines TRBV5-1 with TRBJ2-5; possibly TRBD2 for D (6 bases). This CDR3 is built from 15 residues. V was pared by 4 bases and J by 0 bases, with 13 bases between. The V gene's germline CDR1 is SGHRS and CDR2 YFSETQ. CDR3 residues: CASSVAGTHQETQYF. In nucleotides, the CDR3 is TGCGCCAGCAGCGTAGCCGGGACTCACCAAGAGACCCAGTACTTC. Full variable domain (rest looked up from reference TRBV5-1 and TRBJ2-5): KAGVTQTPRYLIKTRGQQVTLSCSPISGHRSVSWYQQTPGQGLQFLFEYFSETQRNKGNFPGRFSGRQFSNSRSEMNVSTLELGDSALYLCASSVAGTHQETQYFGPGTRLLVL.

The gene calls are TRBV11-2 and TRBJ2-7, with TRBD1 as a possible D gene (6 bases). Germline assignment: CDR1 SGHAT and CDR2 FQNNGV. Deletions cut 1 base from V and 0 bases from J, with 13 bases between. CDR3 size: 16 residues. CDR3 region: CASSLARGTFSYEQYF. In DNA, the CDR3 is TGTGCCAGCAGCTTAGCAAGAGGGACATTCTCCTACGAGCAGTACTTC.

This chain joins TRBV19 and TRBJ1-6; TRBD1 might be the D (5 bases). V shed 0 bases and J shed 10 bases, with 16 bases lying between them. The germline CDR1 and CDR2 sequences are LNHDA and SQIVND (reference sequence). This CDR3 is built from 16 residues. CDR3 loop: CASSIDIGRAGSPLHF. The CDR3 bases are TGTGCCAGTAGTATAGATATCGGCAGGGCAGGGTCACCCCTCCACTTT.

The CDR3 coding sequence is TGTGCCGGGGGGCAGGGGAACGGGGAGCTGTTTTTT. Residues: CAGGQGNGELFF. V gene TRBV2 combines with J gene TRBJ2-2; either TRBD1 or TRBD2 may supply D (6 bases each). The CDR3 covers 12 residues. V was pared by 11 bases and J by 7 bases, with 14 bases between. Germline V gene sequence: CDR1 SNHLY, CDR2 FYNNEI.

This clone has more than one count but fewer than ten. V and J are TRBV6-6 and TRBJ1-3; the D is unclear. Germline V gene sequence: CDR1 MNHNY, CDR2 SVGAGI (reference sequence). V was trimmed by 5 bases and J by 1 base, leaving 18 bases between them. The CDR3 runs 17 residues. Written as DNA, the CDR3 is TGTGCCAGCAGTCATTTCGCGTTACGGCCTTCTGGAAACACCATATATTTT. Translation: CASSHFALRPSGNTIYF.

The chain combines TRBV6-5 with TRBJ2-2, with 10 bases fitting TRBD1. Trimming at V came to 6 bases and at J to 5 bases, leaving 3 bases not matched to a gene. CDR1 and CDR2 (germline): MNHEY, SVGAGI. The CDR3 has 14 residues. CDR3 bases: TGTGCCAGCAGGGGACAGGGGATAACCGGGGAGCTGTTTTTT. It encodes CASRGQGITGELFF.

This clone was detected a few times. V is TRBV11-2 and J is TRBJ2-7; D is ambiguous. The CDR3 totals 14 residues. The V gene lost 5 bases and the J gene lost 8 bases, with 19 bases spanning the gap. Germline loops: CDR1 SGHAT, CDR2 FQNNGV. CDR3 coding DNA: TGTGCCAGCAGCCTATCGCAGTCCTACAACCAGCAGTACTTC. Translating it yields CASSLSQSYNQQYF.

The V and J genes are TRBV6-5 and TRBJ1-2; D is ambiguous. This CDR3 is 15 amino acids long. Per the germline V gene, CDR1 is MNHEY and CDR2 is SVGAGI. V was shortened by 5 bases and J by 3 bases, with 16 bases between the two germline ends. CDR3 region: CASSTYPRTDYGYTF. The CDR3 region has the DNA TGTGCCAGCAGTACTTACCCCCGGACCGACTATGGCTACACCTTC.

The rearrangement links TRBV11-2 to TRBJ2-4; tentative D call: TRBD1 (7 bases). The germline CDR1 and CDR2 sequences are SGHAT and FQNNGV. Trimming took off 5 bases at V and 10 bases at J, with 18 bases between the two ends. This CDR3 has 14 residues. CDR3 DNA sequence: TGTGCCAGCAGCCGGGGGACAGCTAGAGCAATTCAGTACTTC. Protein sequence: CASSRGTARAIQYF.

V is TRBV9 and J is TRBJ2-7; the D gene could be TRBD1 or TRBD2 (6 bases each). Per germline, CDR1 SGDLS and CDR2 YYNGEE. The CDR3 runs 14 residues. The V end lost 3 bases, the J end lost 0 bases, and 10 bases lay between the germline ends. The chain's CDR3 is CASSAGGNSYEQYF. In nucleotides, the CDR3 is TGTGCCAGCAGCGCCGGGGGCAACTCCTACGAGCAGTACTTC.

The genes are TRBV15 and TRBJ2-1, with 7 bases matching TRBD1. The germline V gene has CDR1 LNHNV and CDR2 YYDKDF (reference sequence). The V and J ends lost 0 bases and 0 bases, in that order; junction bases with no gene match: 2. The CDR3 is 16 residues long. The CDR3 DNA sequence: TGTGCCACCAGCAGAGATGACAGGGACTCCTACAATGAGCAGTTCTTC. Protein sequence: CATSRDDRDSYNEQFF.

This sequence joins TRBV2 and TRBJ1-6, with D possibly matching TRBD1 (6 bases). V was pared by 5 bases and J by 10 bases, with 12 bases between. The CDR3 is 13 residues long. The germline gives CDR1 SNHLY, CDR2 FYNNEI. CDR3 amino acids: CASSYYRDSPLHF. Written as DNA, the CDR3 is TGTGCCAGCAGTTATTACAGGGACTCACCCCTCCACTTT.

The chain employs TRBV21-1 and TRBJ1-5; whether TRBD1, the table's D call, matches the DNA was not checked. TRBV21-1 represents a pseudogene. CDR3 size: 19 residues. This CDR3 is CASSKAHSGDRGNNQPQHF. The DNA of the CDR3 is TGTGCCAGCAGCAAAGCGCATAGTGGGGACAGGGGGAACAATCAGCCCCAGCATTTT.

The chain recombines TRBV28 with TRBJ1-4, with D maybe TRBD1 (5 bases). Germline loops: CDR1 MDHEN, CDR2 SYDVKM. The CDR3 runs to 15 residues. Trimming removed 2 bases at V and 8 bases at J, with 15 bases between. This CDR3 is CASSLTQGEGEKLFF. The DNA for the CDR3 is TGTGCCAGCAGTTTAACGCAGGGAGAGGGCGAAAAACTGTTTTTT.